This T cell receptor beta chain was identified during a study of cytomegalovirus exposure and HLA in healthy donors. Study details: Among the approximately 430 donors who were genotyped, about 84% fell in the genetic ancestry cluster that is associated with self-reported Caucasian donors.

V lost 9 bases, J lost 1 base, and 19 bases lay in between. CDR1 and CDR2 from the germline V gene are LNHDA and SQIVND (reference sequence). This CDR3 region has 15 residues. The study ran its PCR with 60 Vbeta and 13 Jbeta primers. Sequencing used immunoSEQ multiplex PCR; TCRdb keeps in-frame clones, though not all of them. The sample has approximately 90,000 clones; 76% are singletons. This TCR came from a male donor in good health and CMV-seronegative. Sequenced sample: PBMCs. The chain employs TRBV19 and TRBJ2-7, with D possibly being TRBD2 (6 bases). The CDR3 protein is CARETTRDASYEQYF. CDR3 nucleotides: TGTGCCAGGGAGACCACGCGGGACGCGTCCTACGAGCAGTACTTC.